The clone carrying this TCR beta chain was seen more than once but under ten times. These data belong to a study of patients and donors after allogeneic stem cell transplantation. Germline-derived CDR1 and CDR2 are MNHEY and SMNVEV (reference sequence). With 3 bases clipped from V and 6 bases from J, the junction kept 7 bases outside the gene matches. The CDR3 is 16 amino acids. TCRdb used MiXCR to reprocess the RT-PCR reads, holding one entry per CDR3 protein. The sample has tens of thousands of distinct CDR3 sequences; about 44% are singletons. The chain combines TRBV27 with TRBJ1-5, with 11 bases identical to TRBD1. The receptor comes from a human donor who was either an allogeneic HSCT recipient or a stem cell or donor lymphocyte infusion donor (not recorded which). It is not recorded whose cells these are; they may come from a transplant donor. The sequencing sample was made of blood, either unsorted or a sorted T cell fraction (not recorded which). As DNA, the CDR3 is TGTGCCAGCAGTTTTTGGGGGACAGGGGGTATTCAGCCCCAGCATTTT. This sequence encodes CASSFWGTGGIQPQHF.